The clone carrying this TCR beta chain was counted many times. Its target is not known. TCRbeta library construction was performed incorporating unique molecular identifiers. From the PCR reads, TCRdb called clonotypes with MiXCR, one entry per CDR3 protein. The sample includes about 460,000 distinct CDR3 sequences, over 9.5% of them seen just once. This sample is part of a study of T-cell reconstitution after alpha-beta-depleted transplantation in children. Notes on the study in general: Recipient T cells and thymic progenitors that survived gave rise to the high TCRbeta diversity observed at day 60 in some patients.

Deletions cut 1 base from V and 8 bases from J, with 12 bases between. CDR3 length: 14 amino acids. This clonotype was obtained from a child under 10 years old with inherited bone marrow failure, due to receive a stem cell transplant. The chain recombines TRBV12-3 or TRBV12-4 with TRBJ2-1; TRBD1 is a possible D gene (5 bases). Here the sequenced sample was PBMCs, taken before TCRalphabeta/CD19-depleted stem cell transplant. CDR3 sequence (DNA): TGTGCCAGCAGTTTAGTAGGGGCCCGGCATGAGCAGTTCTTC. Amino acid sequence: CASSLVGARHEQFF.